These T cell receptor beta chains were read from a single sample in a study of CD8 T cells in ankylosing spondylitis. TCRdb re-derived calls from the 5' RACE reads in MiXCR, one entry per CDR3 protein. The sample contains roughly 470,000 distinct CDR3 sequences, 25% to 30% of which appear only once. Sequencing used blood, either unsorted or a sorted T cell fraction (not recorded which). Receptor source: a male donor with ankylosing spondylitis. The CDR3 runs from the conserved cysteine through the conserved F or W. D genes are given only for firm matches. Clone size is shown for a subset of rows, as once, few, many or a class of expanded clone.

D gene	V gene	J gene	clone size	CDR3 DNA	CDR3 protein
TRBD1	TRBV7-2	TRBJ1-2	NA	TGTGCCAGCAGCCCTCGGACAGGGGATAAGGGGGGCTACACCTTC	CASSPRTGDKGGYTF
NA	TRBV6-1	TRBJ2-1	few	TGTGCCAGCAGTGAGGCCTATGCCAATGAGCTGTTCTTC	CASSEAYANELFF
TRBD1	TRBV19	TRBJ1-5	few	TGTGCCAGTAGTTCCGGACAGGACCGCCGTCAGCCCCAGCATTTT	CASSSGQDRRQPQHF
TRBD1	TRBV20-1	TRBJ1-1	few	TGCAGTGCTAGTAGGGACAGGCTTATCCCTGAAGCTTTCTTT	CSASRDRLIPEAFF
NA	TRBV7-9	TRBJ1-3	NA	TGTGCCAGCAGCTTAGAATACTCTGGAAACACCATATATTTT	CASSLEYSGNTIYF
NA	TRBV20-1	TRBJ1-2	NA	TGCAGTGCTAATGGGGGCAGCGGTCATGGCTACACCTTC	CSANGGSGHGYTF
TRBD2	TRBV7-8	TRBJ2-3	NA	TGTGCCAGCAGCTTAGCGGCTAGCGGGAGAGGAGGTACGCAGTATTTT	CASSLAASGRGGTQYF
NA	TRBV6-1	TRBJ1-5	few	TGTGCCAGCAGCCCCCTATTTGCCAGCAATCAGCCCCAGCATTTT	CASSPLFASNQPQHF
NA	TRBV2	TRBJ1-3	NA	TGTGCCAGCAGTGTACAGATCTCTGGAAACACCATATATTTT	CASSVQISGNTIYF
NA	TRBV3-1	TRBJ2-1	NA	TGTGCCAGCAGCCTCTTTACTAGTCCTTCCTACAATGAGCAGTTCTTC	CASSLFTSPSYNEQFF
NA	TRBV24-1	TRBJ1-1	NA	TGTGCCACCAGTGAAAGGGGAGGAAGCACTGAAGCTTTCTTT	CATSERGGSTEAFF
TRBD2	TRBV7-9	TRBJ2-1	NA	TGTGCCAGCAGCTTAACTAGCGGGGGCCTCTACAATGAGCAGTTCTTC	CASSLTSGGLYNEQFF
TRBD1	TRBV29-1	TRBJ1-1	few	TGCAGCGTTGATCAGGGGGGCGGGACTGAAGCTTTCTTT	CSVDQGGGTEAFF
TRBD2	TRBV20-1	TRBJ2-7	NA	TGCAGTGCTAGAGGGGGACTAGCGGTATACGAGCAGTACTTC	CSARGGLAVYEQYF
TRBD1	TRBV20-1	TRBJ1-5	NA	TGCAGTGCTCGTAACCGGGACAGGGGAATTTTTCAGCCCCAGCATTTT	CSARNRDRGIFQPQHF
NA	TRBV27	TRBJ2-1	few	TGTGCCAGCCAACCCGGGAGTTATGGGACCTACAATGAGCAGTTCTTC	CASQPGSYGTYNEQFF
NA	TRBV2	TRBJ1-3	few	TGTGCCAGCAGTGACGAGGTTGGAAACACCATATATTTT	CASSDEVGNTIYF